The 5 T cell receptor beta chains given below trace back to one sample, sequenced in a study of PD-L1 blockade in urothelial cancer. Here immunoSEQ multiplex PCR was the method, and the copy in TCRdb shows in-frame clones only, minus some. The sample shows roughly 120,000 clones, approximately 88% of them seen only once. Time point given: pretreatment peripheral blood. The sample in question was PBMCs, obtained around atezolizumab (anti-PD-L1) treatment. The receptors stem from a man in his fifties with urothelial cancer.

This clone has more than one count but fewer than ten. The V and J genes are TRBV19 and TRBJ1-5, with a possible D match to TRBD1 (5 bases). Trimming stripped 1 base from V and 0 bases from J, with 10 bases between. The CDR3 covers 16 residues. The germline V gene has CDR1 LNHDA and CDR2 SQIVND (reference sequence). The CDR3 region has the DNA TGTGCCAGTAGTATAGTTGGGGGGTATAGCAATCAGCCCCAGCATTTT. This codes for CASSIVGGYSNQPQHF. The complete variable domain, with remaining parts taken from reference TRBV19 and TRBJ1-5, reads DGGITQSPKYLFRKEGQNVTLSCEQNLNHDAMYWYRQDPGQGLRLIYYSQIVNDFQKGDIAEGYSVSREKKESFPLTVTSAQKNPTAFYLCASSIVGGYSNQPQHFGDGTRLSIL.

This clone showed up just once. The chain employs TRBV19 and TRBJ1-4, with 7 bases matching TRBD1. Germline V gives CDR1 LNHDA, CDR2 SQIVND (reference sequence). The CDR3 contains 16 residues. V lost 4 bases to trimming and J lost 7 bases; unmatched junction nucleotides: 12. CDR3 nucleotide sequence: TGTGCCAGTAGTAAGGGCCCGAGACAGGGTGGTGAAAAACTGTTTTTT. This encodes CASSKGPRQGGEKLFF. Looking up the rest from reference TRBV19 and TRBJ1-4 gives the full variable domain: DGGITQSPKYLFRKEGQNVTLSCEQNLNHDAMYWYRQDPGQGLRLIYYSQIVNDFQKGDIAEGYSVSREKKESFPLTVTSAQKNPTAFYLCASSKGPRQGGEKLFFGSGTQLSVL.

A single count supports this clone. The J gene is TRBJ2-7, the V gene TRBV5-1, with 10 bases fitting TRBD1. V was pared by 7 bases and J by 2 bases, with 12 bases of the junction left unmatched. CDR1 is SGHRS, CDR2 YFSETQ, per germline. CDR3 length: 16 amino acids. Here the CDR3 reads CASGPAPGTGAYEQYF. DNA of the CDR3: TGCGCCAGCGGCCCCGCCCCCGGGACAGGGGCCTACGAGCAGTACTTC.

The chain couples TRBV2 to TRBJ1-6, with D possibly matching TRBD1 (6 bases). Germline-derived CDR1 and CDR2 are SNHLY and FYNNEI. The CDR3 sequence is 14 residues long. V was clipped by 6 bases and J by 5 bases, with 11 bases between them. This CDR3 is CASRDRTNNSPLHF. The CDR3 region has the DNA TGTGCCAGCAGGGACAGAACAAATAATTCACCCCTCCACTTT.

J is TRBJ1-3 and V is TRBV28; 7 positions agree with TRBD1. V lost 10 bases, J lost 0 bases, and 9 bases stayed unmatched. CDR1 and CDR2 (germline): MDHEN, SYDVKM. There are 15 residues in the CDR3. The CDR3 DNA is TGTGCCACCCGATGGCAGGGGGTCTCTGGAAACACCATATATTTT. Its protein is CATRWQGVSGNTIYF.